The next 26 T cell receptor beta chains were all read from a single sample in a study of T cell responses to AZD1222 COVID-19 vaccine. Sequencing used immunoSEQ multiplex PCR; TCRdb keeps in-frame clones, though not all of them. Of about 130,000 clones in the sample, about 85% were seen once. The specimen was peripheral blood, collected 28 days after the second AZD1222 dose. The receptors were sampled from an adult who received the AZD1222 COVID-19 vaccine.

This chain uses TRBV6-5 with TRBJ1-5; D call uncertain. Germline-derived CDR1 and CDR2 are MNHEY and SVGAGI. CDR3 length equals 15 residues. Trimming took 3 bases from V and 2 from J, leaving 11 bases between them. The CDR3 nucleotides read TGTGCCAGCAGTTATATACCGCCCGGCAATCAGCCCCAGCATTTT. Translation gives CASSYIPPGNQPQHF.

This chain connects TRBV5-4 to TRBJ2-7; possible D gene TRBD2, 7 bases. Trimming took 0 bases from V and 0 from J, leaving 16 bases between them. The CDR3 consists of 17 residues. Germline CDR1 reads SGHNT; CDR2 reads YYREEE (reference sequence). The CDR3 protein is CASSLVRGGGPSYEQYF. The CDR3 coding sequence is TGTGCCAGCAGCTTGGTACGAGGCGGGGGCCCCTCCTACGAGCAGTACTTC.

V and J are TRBV7-7 and TRBJ2-3; 8 positions agree with TRBD2. Germline trimming cut 8 bases from V and 3 bases from J; bases unmatched to any gene: 4. Germline CDR1 reads SSHAT; CDR2 reads FNYEAQ (reference sequence). The CDR3 covers 13 residues. The CDR3 reads CASSAGGTDTQYF. CDR3 DNA: TGTGCCAGCTCCGCGGGGGGTACAGATACGCAGTATTTT.

The CDR3 bases are TGTGCCACCAGCAGTAAATTGGGGGCGGGTGGCTACACCTTC. Protein: CATSSKLGAGGYTF. This sequence joins TRBV15 and TRBJ1-2; a possible D gene is TRBD1 (6 bases). This CDR3 spans 14 amino acids. The germline gives CDR1 LNHNV, CDR2 YYDKDF (reference sequence). With 3 bases removed from V and 7 bases from J, the gap between germline ends came to 15 bases.

The chain couples TRBV19 to TRBJ1-1; D gene unclear. Deletions cut 10 bases from V and 0 bases from J, with 18 bases between. Germline V lookup: CDR1 LNHDA, CDR2 SQIVND (reference sequence). CDR3 size: 15 residues. Written as DNA, the CDR3 is TGTGCCACCCAAGATGGGCAGATCATGAACACTGAAGCTTTCTTT. This sequence encodes CATQDGQIMNTEAFF.

This clone was counted once. This rearrangement joins TRBV27 to TRBJ1-1; perhaps TRBD1 as D (6 bases). Trimming stripped 10 bases from V and 1 base from J, with 13 bases between. This CDR3 has 13 residues. The V gene's germline CDR1 is MNHEY and CDR2 SMNVEV (reference sequence). DNA for the CDR3: TGTGCCACCTTGGACAGCGCGAACACTGAAGCTTTCTTT. It yields the protein CATLDSANTEAFF.

The chain links TRBV9 to TRBJ2-5; D not resolved. The V and J ends lost 4 bases and 5 bases respectively, with 6 bases between them. The CDR3 has 11 residues. From germline, CDR1 is SGDLS and CDR2 YYNGEE. CDR3 nucleotides: TGTGCCAGCAGCTCCCAGGAGACCCAGTACTTC. This gives the protein CASSSQETQYF.

This clone came up once. The rearrangement links TRBV20-1 to TRBJ2-7; TRBD2 agrees at 13 bases. V lost 3 bases and J lost 0; bases outside the gene matches: 5. CDR3 length equals 16 residues. Per the germline V gene, CDR1 is DFQATT and CDR2 is SNEGSKA (reference sequence). The CDR3 sequence: CSASGLAGDSSYEQYF. The DNA for the CDR3 is TGCAGTGCTAGTGGACTAGCGGGGGATAGCTCCTACGAGCAGTACTTC.

The count of this clone is one. The rearrangement joins TRBV6-5 to TRBJ1-1, with TRBD1 matching 9 bases. The length of the CDR3 is 14 residues. Germline loops: CDR1 MNHEY, CDR2 SVGAGI. After removal of 8 bases from V and 5 bases from J, the junction contained 9 bases not matched to a gene. In DNA form, the CDR3 reads TGTGCCAGCGGGGACAGGGAGTGGGGGACTGAAGCTTTCTTT. Residues: CASGDREWGTEAFF.

In its sample, this clone was seen once. The V gene is TRBV15, the J gene TRBJ2-1; the match to TRBD2 covers 9 bases. With 1 base clipped from V and 6 bases from J, the junction kept 4 bases outside the gene matches. The CDR3 loop spans 15 amino acids. Germline assignment: CDR1 LNHNV and CDR2 YYDKDF (reference sequence). The CDR3 region is CATSRVRGGLNEQFF. The CDR3 nucleotides read TGTGCCACCAGCAGAGTGCGGGGGGGCCTCAATGAGCAGTTCTTC.

This clone was picked up one time. The rearrangement links TRBV28 to TRBJ1-2, with D uncertain. This CDR3 region has 13 residues. Per the germline V gene, CDR1 is MDHEN and CDR2 is SYDVKM. Trimming removed 5 bases from V and 8 bases from J, with 15 bases in between. The CDR3 bases are TGTGCCAGCAGTCTTGGAAGGGCTGGGGGCTACACCTTC. The encoded protein is CASSLGRAGGYTF.

The chain recombines TRBV5-4 with TRBJ2-1; D gene uncertain. Germline lookup yields CDR1 SGHNT and CDR2 YYREEE (reference sequence). This CDR3 is 16 amino acids long. V lost 0 bases to trimming and J lost 0 bases, with 10 bases between them. CDR3 sequence (DNA): TGTGCCAGCAGCTTGGGCCTCGGAAACTCCTACAATGAGCAGTTCTTC. Encoded protein: CASSLGLGNSYNEQFF.

The chain uses TRBV5-6 and TRBJ1-3; D is undetermined. V was shortened by 7 bases and J by 4 bases, with 15 bases between the two germline ends. The CDR3 has 14 amino acids. CDR1 is SGHDT, CDR2 YYEEEE, per germline. CDR3 amino acids: CASAHAAAGNTIYF. In DNA, the CDR3 is TGTGCCAGCGCCCACGCGGCGGCCGGAAACACCATATATTTT.

In nucleotides, the CDR3 is TGCGCCAGCAGCTTTGGTTTCGTGAGGGACACCGGGGAGCTGTTTTTT. It translates to CASSFGFVRDTGELFF. The J gene is TRBJ2-2, the V gene TRBV5-1; D possibly corresponds to TRBD2 (5 bases). V dropped 2 bases and J dropped 3 bases, with 14 bases sitting between them. CDR1 and CDR2 from the germline V gene are SGHRS and YFSETQ. This CDR3 has 16 amino acids.

This chain uses TRBV29-1 with TRBJ1-4; D possibly corresponds to TRBD1 (6 bases). Germline V gives CDR1 SQVTM, CDR2 ANQGSEA. Trimming stripped 6 bases from V and 8 bases from J, with 19 bases between. CDR3 length equals 14 residues. The CDR3 DNA is TGCAGCGTGCAAACAGGGTGGGGGAAGGAAAAACTGTTTTTT. The encoded protein is CSVQTGWGKEKLFF.

In its sample, this clone was seen a few times. The V and J genes are TRBV5-4 and TRBJ2-2; 9 bases align to TRBD2. This CDR3 spans 16 amino acids. Per the germline V gene, CDR1 is SGHNT and CDR2 is YYREEE (reference sequence). V was pared by 2 bases and J by 6 bases, with 8 bases of the junction left unmatched. Written as DNA, the CDR3 is TGTGCCAGCAGCTTCTTCGCGGGGGGGCACGCCGGGGAGCTGTTTTTT. This gives the protein CASSFFAGGHAGELFF.

The chain recombines TRBV11-2 with TRBJ1-4; D is perhaps TRBD1 (5 bases). CDR1 and CDR2 from the germline V gene are SGHAT and FQNNGV. Trimming took off 5 bases at V and 5 bases at J, with 15 bases between the two ends. The CDR3 runs 15 residues. CDR3 residues: CASSPPGLRNEKLFF. The CDR3 region has the DNA TGTGCCAGCAGCCCACCGGGACTCAGGAATGAAAAACTGTTTTTT. The full variable domain, in which reference TRBV11-2 and TRBJ1-4 provide the parts outside the CDR3, is EAGVAQSPRYKIIEKRQSVAFWCNPISGHATLYWYQQILGQGPKLLIQFQNNGVVDDSQLPKDRFSAERLKGVDSTLKIQPAKLEDSAVYLCASSPPGLRNEKLFFGSGTQLSVL.

The chain combines TRBV5-1 with TRBJ2-7; D gene ambiguous. The CDR3 is 11 amino acids. In germline, CDR1 is SGHRS, CDR2 YFSETQ. Trimming stripped 2 bases from V and 3 bases from J, with 3 bases between. CDR3 in DNA: TGCGCCAGCAGCTTAAACTACGAGCAGTACTTC. As protein: CASSLNYEQYF.

The V call is TRBV5-1, the J call TRBJ2-7; D unclear. Germline assignment: CDR1 SGHRS and CDR2 YFSETQ. The CDR3 consists of 13 residues. Trimming took off 5 bases at V and 2 bases at J, with 11 bases between the two ends. In DNA form, the CDR3 reads TGCGCCAGCAGGCCCGAAGGACCCTACGAGCAGTACTTC. This translates into CASRPEGPYEQYF.

This chain uses TRBV5-1 with TRBJ2-1; no definite D call. This CDR3 is built from 13 residues. Germline assignment: CDR1 SGHRS and CDR2 YFSETQ. Trimming took off 0 bases at V and 8 bases at J, with 9 bases between the two ends. The CDR3 DNA reads TGCGCCAGCAGCTTGGCTTGGGGATATGAGCAGTTCTTC. Translation: CASSLAWGYEQFF.

The J gene is TRBJ2-7, the V gene TRBV25-1; D possibly corresponds to TRBD1 (5 bases). This CDR3 region has 16 residues. Germline values: CDR1 MGHDK, CDR2 SYGVNS. The V end was cut by 3 bases, the J end by 0 bases, with 15 bases between. CDR3 amino acids: CASSEFRGPASYEQYF. CDR3 coding DNA: TGTGCCAGCAGTGAGTTTAGGGGTCCTGCCTCCTACGAGCAGTACTTC.

This clone was observed a single time. CDR3: CASSLGQLNYGYTF. In DNA form, the CDR3 reads TGTGCCAGCAGCTTGGGTCAGCTTAACTATGGCTACACCTTC. The genes are TRBV5-4 and TRBJ1-2; D unclear. The germline V and J ends were trimmed by 0 bases and 1 base, with 7 bases remaining between them. The CDR3 extends over 14 amino acids. The germline CDR1 and CDR2 sequences are SGHNT and YYREEE (reference sequence).

The V gene is TRBV19, the J gene TRBJ1-4; tentatively, D is TRBD1 (6 bases). The germline CDR1 and CDR2 sequences are LNHDA and SQIVND (reference sequence). The V and J ends lost 3 bases and 5 bases respectively, with 13 bases between them. There are 15 residues in the CDR3. The CDR3 reads CASSIWTAGNEKLFF. DNA for the CDR3: TGTGCCAGTAGTATTTGGACAGCGGGGAATGAAAAACTGTTTTTT.

V gene TRBV28 combines with J gene TRBJ1-4; D might be TRBD1 (6 bases). This CDR3 comprises 14 residues. Deletions cut 6 bases from V and 5 bases from J, with 13 bases between. The germline CDR1 and CDR2 sequences are MDHEN and SYDVKM. The CDR3 coding sequence is TGTGCCAGCAGCCTACAGGGCTCGAATGAAAAACTGTTTTTT. Protein product: CASSLQGSNEKLFF.

The chain links TRBV28 to TRBJ1-5; TRBD1 matches at 7 bases. V trimming: 4 bases; J trimming: 5 bases; junction bases outside the gene matches: 5. Germline values: CDR1 MDHEN, CDR2 SYDVKM. The CDR3 loop spans 14 amino acids. The CDR3 spells CASSSGTDYQPQHF. In DNA, the CDR3 is TGTGCCAGCAGTTCCGGGACAGATTATCAGCCCCAGCATTTT.

This chain uses TRBV6-6 with TRBJ1-3; D gene uncertain. With 0 bases removed from V and 2 bases from J, the gap between germline ends came to 8 bases. From germline, CDR1 is MNHNY and CDR2 SVGAGI (reference sequence). There are 15 residues in the CDR3. This chain's CDR3 is CASSYSGGTGNTIYF. Written as DNA, the CDR3 is TGTGCCAGCAGTTACTCAGGAGGGACTGGAAACACCATATATTTT.